This is a list of T cell receptor beta chains from one sample in a study of T cells after yellow fever vaccination. A single record per CDR3 protein comes from TCRdb applying MiXCR to the 5' RACE reads. The sample lists about 370,000 distinct CDR3 sequences, under 14% seen once, with 15% to 20% in the top ten. Here the sequenced sample was PBMCs, taken on the day of the first yellow fever vaccination. These receptors originate from a man younger than 35 who received the YFV17D yellow fever vaccine. Each CDR3 is given without its conserved first and last residue.

v_call: TRBV7-3; cdr3_aa: ASSPDPEVTQY
v_call: TRBV7-6; cdr3_aa: ASSPETSGDLSYEQY
v_call: TRBV7-9; cdr3_aa: ATNPGFEGLGAF
v_call: TRBV7-9; cdr3_aa: ASSFLAGGNQETQY
v_call: TRBV29-1; cdr3_aa: SAGGQPTGELF
v_call: TRBV7-2; cdr3_aa: ASSFLLAGGGGELF
v_call: TRBV20-1; cdr3_aa: SARRGYTGELF
v_call: TRBV20-1; cdr3_aa: SARRENQPQH
v_call: TRBV7-2; cdr3_aa: ASSLARISGGARSYNEQF
v_call: TRBV15; cdr3_aa: ATSRDSILMSNEQF
v_call: TRBV6-2/TRBV6-3; cdr3_aa: ASTMTPGEQY
v_call: TRBV6-1; cdr3_aa: ASIPGSSNTGELF
v_call: TRBV12-3/TRBV12-4; cdr3_aa: ASRVGVAGKPEQF
v_call: TRBV20-1; cdr3_aa: SARRDLYGYT
v_call: TRBV10-3; cdr3_aa: AISESGGAGYGYT
v_call: TRBV12-3/TRBV12-4; cdr3_aa: ASTPRGGYEETQY
v_call: TRBV20-1; cdr3_aa: SARPPGSGATRDNEQF
v_call: TRBV5-1; cdr3_aa: ASSLGDGGAGETQY
v_call: TRBV11-2; cdr3_aa: ASSLEFLGEQF
v_call: TRBV19; cdr3_aa: ASYSGIGGSQPQH
v_call: TRBV7-2; cdr3_aa: ASSLSEGEVYNEQF
v_call: TRBV7-2; cdr3_aa: ASSRRLAGGVEQF
v_call: TRBV7-9; cdr3_aa: ASSLAGTGGQETQY
v_call: TRBV9; cdr3_aa: ASSVDGNTIY
v_call: TRBV5-6; cdr3_aa: AIGLGLLCYNEQF
v_call: TRBV9; cdr3_aa: ASSGPRTGPESDTQY
v_call: TRBV4-1; cdr3_aa: ASSQDGGVGYGYT
v_call: TRBV6-2/TRBV6-3; cdr3_aa: ASSYPRAAGVAGGQEQF
v_call: TRBV4-3; cdr3_aa: ASSQSLAGGYEQY
v_call: TRBV7-6; cdr3_aa: ASRERGRETQY
v_call: TRBV11-2; cdr3_aa: ASSLVGLNEQF
v_call: TRBV5-1; cdr3_aa: ASARETGELF
v_call: TRBV7-2; cdr3_aa: ASSFEDRGYEQY
v_call: TRBV21-1; cdr3_aa: ASSMYRAYYGYT
v_call: TRBV5-1; cdr3_aa: ASDSGGALSYNEQF
v_call: TRBV7-2; cdr3_aa: ASSLVTGVTEAF
v_call: TRBV6-2/TRBV6-3; cdr3_aa: ASSYEASGSDTQY
v_call: TRBV7-2; cdr3_aa: ASRLSGETYNEQF
v_call: TRBV7-2; cdr3_aa: ASSLVGSGGAEETQY
v_call: TRBV4-2; cdr3_aa: ASSPGLPPGDTQY
v_call: TRBV12-3/TRBV12-4; cdr3_aa: ASSRSGVRETQY
v_call: TRBV3-1; cdr3_aa: ASSLGDGDRDGYT
v_call: TRBV20-1; cdr3_aa: SAYAAGSGANVLT
v_call: TRBV6-2/TRBV6-3; cdr3_aa: ASSYSISTGQGYGYT
v_call: TRBV7-8; cdr3_aa: ASSPTTDTQY
v_call: TRBV7-3; cdr3_aa: ASSLSRWDNEQF
v_call: TRBV24-1; cdr3_aa: ATSDLDRDYGYT
v_call: TRBV7-2; cdr3_aa: ASSTHRVPYQETQY
v_call: TRBV11-2; cdr3_aa: ASSLEGKNTEAF
v_call: TRBV3-1; cdr3_aa: ASSGAALYEQY
v_call: TRBV20-1; cdr3_aa: SALYGGKETQY
v_call: TRBV7-2; cdr3_aa: ASSLDPHTGELF
v_call: TRBV12-3/TRBV12-4; cdr3_aa: ASSSGVSNTGELF
v_call: TRBV9; cdr3_aa: ASSVGWAPSYNEQF
v_call: TRBV12-3/TRBV12-4; cdr3_aa: ASSLRADQPQH